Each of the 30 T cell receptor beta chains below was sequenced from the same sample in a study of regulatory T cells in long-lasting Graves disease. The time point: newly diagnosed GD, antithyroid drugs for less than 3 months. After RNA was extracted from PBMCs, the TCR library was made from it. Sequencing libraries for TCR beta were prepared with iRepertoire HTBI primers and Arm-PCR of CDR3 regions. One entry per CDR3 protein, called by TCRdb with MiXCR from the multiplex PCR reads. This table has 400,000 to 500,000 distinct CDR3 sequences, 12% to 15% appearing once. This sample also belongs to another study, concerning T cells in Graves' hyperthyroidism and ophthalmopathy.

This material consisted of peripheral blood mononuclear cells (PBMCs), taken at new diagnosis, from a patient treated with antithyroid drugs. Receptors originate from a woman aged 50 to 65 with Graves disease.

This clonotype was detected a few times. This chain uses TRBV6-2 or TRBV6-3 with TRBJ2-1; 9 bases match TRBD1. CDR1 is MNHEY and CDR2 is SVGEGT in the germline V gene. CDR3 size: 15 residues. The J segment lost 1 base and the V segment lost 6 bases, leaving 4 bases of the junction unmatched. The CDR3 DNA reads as TGTGCCAGCAGGAGGACAGGGGATTCCTACAATGAGCAGTTCTTC. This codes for CASRRTGDSYNEQFF.

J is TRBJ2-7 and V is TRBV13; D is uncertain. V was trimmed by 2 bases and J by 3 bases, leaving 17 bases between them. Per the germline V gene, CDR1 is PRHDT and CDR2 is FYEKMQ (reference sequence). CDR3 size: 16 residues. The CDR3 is CASSLNPYLDNYEQYF. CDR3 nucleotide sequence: TGTGCCAGCAGCTTAAATCCCTACCTAGACAACTACGAGCAGTACTTC.

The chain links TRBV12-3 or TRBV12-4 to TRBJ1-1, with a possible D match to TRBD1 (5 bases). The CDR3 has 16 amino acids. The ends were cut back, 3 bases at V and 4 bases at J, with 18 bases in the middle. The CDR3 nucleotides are TGTGCCAGCAGTTTGGGGGAGGGCGCGGCTGGCACTGAAGCTTTCTTT. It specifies CASSLGEGAAGTEAFF.

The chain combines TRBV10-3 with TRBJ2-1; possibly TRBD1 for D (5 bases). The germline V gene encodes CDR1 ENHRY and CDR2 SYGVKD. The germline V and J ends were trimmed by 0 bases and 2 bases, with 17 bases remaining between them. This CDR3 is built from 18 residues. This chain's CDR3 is CAISESIFRDGTYNEQFF. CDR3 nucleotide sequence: TGTGCCATCAGTGAGTCGATCTTCAGGGATGGTACCTACAATGAGCAGTTCTTC.

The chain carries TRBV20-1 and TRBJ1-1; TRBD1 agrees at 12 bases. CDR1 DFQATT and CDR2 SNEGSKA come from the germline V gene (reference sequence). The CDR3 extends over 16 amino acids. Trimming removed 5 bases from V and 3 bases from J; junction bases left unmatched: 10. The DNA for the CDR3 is TGCAGTGCTGCCCGGGGGACAGGGGGCGTTTACACTGAAGCTTTCTTT. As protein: CSAARGTGGVYTEAFF.

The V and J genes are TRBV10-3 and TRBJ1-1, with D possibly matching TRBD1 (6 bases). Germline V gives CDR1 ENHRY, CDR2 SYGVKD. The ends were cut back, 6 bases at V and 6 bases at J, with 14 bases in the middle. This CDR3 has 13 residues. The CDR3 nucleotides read TGTGCCATCAGCTCACAGGGAATTTCTGAAGCTTTCTTT. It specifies CAISSQGISEAFF.

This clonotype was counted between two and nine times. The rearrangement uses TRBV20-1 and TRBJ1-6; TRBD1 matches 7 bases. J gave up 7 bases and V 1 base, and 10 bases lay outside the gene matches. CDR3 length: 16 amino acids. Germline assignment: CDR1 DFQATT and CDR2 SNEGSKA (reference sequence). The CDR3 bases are TGCAGTGCTAGAGTGGCCATGACAGGGAACAATTCACCCCTCCACTTT. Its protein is CSARVAMTGNNSPLHF.

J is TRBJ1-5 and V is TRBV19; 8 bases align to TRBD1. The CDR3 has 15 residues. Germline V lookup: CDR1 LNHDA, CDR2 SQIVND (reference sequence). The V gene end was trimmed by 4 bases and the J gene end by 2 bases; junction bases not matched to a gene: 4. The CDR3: CASSTLTGGNQPQHF. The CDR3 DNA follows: TGTGCCAGTAGTACTTTGACAGGGGGCAATCAGCCCCAGCATTTT.

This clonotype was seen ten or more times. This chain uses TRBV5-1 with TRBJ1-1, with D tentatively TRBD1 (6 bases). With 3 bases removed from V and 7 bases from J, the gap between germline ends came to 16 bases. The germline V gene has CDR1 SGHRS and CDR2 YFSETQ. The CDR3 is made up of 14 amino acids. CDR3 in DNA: TGCGCCAGCAGCTCGGCAGGGGCCCCCTTTGAAGCTTTCTTT. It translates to CASSSAGAPFEAFF.

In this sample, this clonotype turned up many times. The CDR3 loop is CASSVGSGIFTDTQYF. CDR3 coding DNA: TGTGCCAGCAGCGTAGGAAGCGGGATTTTCACAGATACGCAGTATTTT. The chain carries TRBV9 and TRBJ2-3; 7 positions match TRBD2. The CDR3 is made up of 16 amino acids. Germline V gene lookup returns CDR1 SGDLS and CDR2 YYNGEE. V lost 0 bases and J lost 2; bases outside the gene matches: 6.

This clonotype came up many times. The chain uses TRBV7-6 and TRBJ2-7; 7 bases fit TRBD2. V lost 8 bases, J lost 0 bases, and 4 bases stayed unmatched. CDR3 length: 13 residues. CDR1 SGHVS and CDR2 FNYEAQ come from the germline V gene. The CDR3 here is CASGGVSSYEQYF. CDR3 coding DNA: TGTGCCAGCGGGGGGGTGAGCTCCTACGAGCAGTACTTC.

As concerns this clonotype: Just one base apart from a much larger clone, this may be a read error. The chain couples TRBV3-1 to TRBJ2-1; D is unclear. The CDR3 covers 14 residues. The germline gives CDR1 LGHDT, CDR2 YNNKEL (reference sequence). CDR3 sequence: CASSQELWSYEQCF. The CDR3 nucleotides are TGTGCCAGCAGCCAAGAATTGTGGTCCTACGAGCAGTGCTTC.

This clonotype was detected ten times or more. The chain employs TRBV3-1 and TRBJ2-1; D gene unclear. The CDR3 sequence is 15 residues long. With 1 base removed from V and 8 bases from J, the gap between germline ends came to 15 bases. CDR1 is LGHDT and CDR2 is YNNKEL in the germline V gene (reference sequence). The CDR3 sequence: CASSQGGLERHEQFF. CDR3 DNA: TGTGCCAGCAGCCAAGGCGGCCTTGAGCGCCATGAGCAGTTCTTC.

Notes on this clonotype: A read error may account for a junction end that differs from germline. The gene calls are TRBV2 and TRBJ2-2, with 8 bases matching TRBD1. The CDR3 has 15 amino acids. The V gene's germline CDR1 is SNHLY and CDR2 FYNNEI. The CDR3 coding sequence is TGTGCCAGCAGGGTACAGGGGGTCGACACCAGGGAGCTGTTTTTT. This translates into CASRVQGVDTRELFF.

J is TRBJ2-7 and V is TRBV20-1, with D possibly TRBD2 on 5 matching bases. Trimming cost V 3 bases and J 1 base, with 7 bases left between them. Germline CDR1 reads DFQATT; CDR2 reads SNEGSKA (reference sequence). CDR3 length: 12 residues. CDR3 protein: CSARRGSYEQYF. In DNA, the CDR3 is TGCAGTGCTAGGAGAGGGTCCTACGAGCAGTACTTC.

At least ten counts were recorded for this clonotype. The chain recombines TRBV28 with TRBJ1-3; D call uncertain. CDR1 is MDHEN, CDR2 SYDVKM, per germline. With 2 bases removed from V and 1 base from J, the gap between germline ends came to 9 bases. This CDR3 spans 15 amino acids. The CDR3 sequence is CASSLMSQSGNTIYF. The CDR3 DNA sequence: TGTGCCAGCAGTTTAATGTCACAGTCTGGAAACACCATATATTTT.

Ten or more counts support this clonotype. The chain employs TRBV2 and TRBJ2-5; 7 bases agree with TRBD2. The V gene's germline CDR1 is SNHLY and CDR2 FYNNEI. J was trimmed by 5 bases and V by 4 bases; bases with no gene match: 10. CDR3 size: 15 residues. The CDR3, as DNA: TGTGCCAGCAGTGTGGGAGGGGCGGGAGAGGAGACCCAGTACTTC. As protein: CASSVGGAGEETQYF.

In nucleotides, the CDR3 is TGTGCCAGTAGTATCCCCCCGGCGGCACTCTCCTACAATGAGCAGTTCTTC. Its translation: CASSIPPAALSYNEQFF. V usage is TRBV19 and J usage is TRBJ2-1; no clear D gene. V was pared by 3 bases and J by 0 bases, with 15 bases between. Germline values: CDR1 LNHDA, CDR2 SQIVND (reference sequence). This CDR3 has 17 amino acids.

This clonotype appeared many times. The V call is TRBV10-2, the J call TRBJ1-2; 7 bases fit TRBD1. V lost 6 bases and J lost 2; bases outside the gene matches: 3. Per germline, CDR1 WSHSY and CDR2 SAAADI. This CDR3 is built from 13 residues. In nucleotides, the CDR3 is TGCGCCAGCAGAGGACAGGAAAACTATGGCTACACCTTC. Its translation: CASRGQENYGYTF.

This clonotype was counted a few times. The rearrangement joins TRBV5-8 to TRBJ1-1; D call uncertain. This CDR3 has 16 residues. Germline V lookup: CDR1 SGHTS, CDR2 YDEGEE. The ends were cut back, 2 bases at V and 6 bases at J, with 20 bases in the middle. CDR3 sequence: CASSFKLGRGTAEAFF. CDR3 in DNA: TGTGCCAGCAGCTTCAAACTCGGACGGGGAACGGCTGAAGCTTTCTTT.

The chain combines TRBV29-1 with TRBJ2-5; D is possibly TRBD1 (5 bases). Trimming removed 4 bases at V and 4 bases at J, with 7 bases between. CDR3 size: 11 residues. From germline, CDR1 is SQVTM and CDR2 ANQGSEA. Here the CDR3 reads CSVGTRETQYF. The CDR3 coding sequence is TGCAGCGTTGGGACACGAGAGACCCAGTACTTC. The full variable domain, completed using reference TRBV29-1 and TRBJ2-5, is SAVISQKPSRDICQRGTSLTIQCQVDSQVTMMFWYRQQPGQSLTLIATANQGSEATYESGFVIDKFPISRPNLTFSTLTVSNMSPEDSSIYLCSVGTRETQYFGPGTRLLVL.

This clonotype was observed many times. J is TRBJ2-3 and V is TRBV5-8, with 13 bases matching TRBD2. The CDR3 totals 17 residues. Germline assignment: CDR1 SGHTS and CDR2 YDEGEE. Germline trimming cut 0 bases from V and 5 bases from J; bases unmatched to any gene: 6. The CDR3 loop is CASSLGTSGSGGDTQYF. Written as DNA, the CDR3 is TGTGCCAGCAGCTTGGGGACTAGCGGGAGTGGTGGAGATACGCAGTATTTT. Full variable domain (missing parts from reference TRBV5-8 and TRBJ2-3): EAGVTQSPTHLIKTRGQQATLRCSPISGHTSVYWYQQALGLGLQFLLWYDEGEERNRGNFPPRFSGRQFPNYSSELNVNALELEDSALYLCASSLGTSGSGGDTQYFGPGTRLTVL.

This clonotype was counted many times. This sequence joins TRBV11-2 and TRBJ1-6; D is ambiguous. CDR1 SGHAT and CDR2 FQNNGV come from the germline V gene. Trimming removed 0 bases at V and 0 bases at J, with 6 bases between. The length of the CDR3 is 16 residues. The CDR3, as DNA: TGTGCCAGCAGCTTAGACGGGTCCTCCTATAATTCACCCCTCCACTTT. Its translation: CASSLDGSSYNSPLHF.

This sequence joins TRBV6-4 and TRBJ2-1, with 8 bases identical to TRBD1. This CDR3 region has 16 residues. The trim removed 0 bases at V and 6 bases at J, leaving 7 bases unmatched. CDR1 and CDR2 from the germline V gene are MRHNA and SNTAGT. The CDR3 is CASSDSSGGGSNEQFF. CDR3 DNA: TGTGCCAGCAGTGACTCGTCAGGGGGCGGAAGCAATGAGCAGTTCTTC.

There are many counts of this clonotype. The CDR3 is CAITGVGTGELFF. In DNA form, the CDR3 reads TGTGCCATCACCGGGGTGGGGACCGGGGAGCTGTTTTTT. The chain uses TRBV10-3 and TRBJ2-2; TRBD2 is a possible D gene (5 bases). This CDR3 has 13 amino acids. Germline assignment: CDR1 ENHRY and CDR2 SYGVKD. Trimming removed 7 bases from V and 5 bases from J, with 11 bases in between.

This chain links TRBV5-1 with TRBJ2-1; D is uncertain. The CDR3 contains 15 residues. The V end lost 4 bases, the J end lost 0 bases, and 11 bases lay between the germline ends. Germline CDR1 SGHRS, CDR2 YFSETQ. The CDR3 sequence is CASSGVESSYNEQFF. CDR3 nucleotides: TGCGCCAGCAGCGGGGTGGAGAGCTCCTACAATGAGCAGTTCTTC.

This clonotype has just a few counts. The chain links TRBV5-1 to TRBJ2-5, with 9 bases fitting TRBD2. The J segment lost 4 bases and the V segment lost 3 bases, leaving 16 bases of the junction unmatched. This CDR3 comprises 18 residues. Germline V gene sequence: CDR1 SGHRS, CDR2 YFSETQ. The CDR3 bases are TGCGCCAGCAGCTCCGGGACTAGCTCTCAAGTTAGCCGAGAGACCCAGTACTTC. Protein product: CASSSGTSSQVSRETQYF.

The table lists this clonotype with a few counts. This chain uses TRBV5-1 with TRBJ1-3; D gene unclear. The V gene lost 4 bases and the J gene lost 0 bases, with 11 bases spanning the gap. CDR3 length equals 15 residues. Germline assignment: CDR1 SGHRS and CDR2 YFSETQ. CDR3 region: CASSAASHSGNTIYF. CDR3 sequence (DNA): TGCGCCAGCAGCGCCGCAAGCCACTCTGGAAACACCATATATTTT.

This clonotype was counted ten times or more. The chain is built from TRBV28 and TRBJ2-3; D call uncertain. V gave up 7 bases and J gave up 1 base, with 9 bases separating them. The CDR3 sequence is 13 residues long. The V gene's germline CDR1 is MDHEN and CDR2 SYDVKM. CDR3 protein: CASIQMGTDTQYF. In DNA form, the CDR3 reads TGTGCCAGCATACAAATGGGCACAGATACGCAGTATTTT.

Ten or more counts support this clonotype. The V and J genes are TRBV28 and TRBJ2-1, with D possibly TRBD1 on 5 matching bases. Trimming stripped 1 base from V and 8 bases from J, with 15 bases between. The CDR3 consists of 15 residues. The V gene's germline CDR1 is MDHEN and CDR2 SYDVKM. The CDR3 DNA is TGTGCCAGCAGTTTATTCGCGGAGCAGGGCGATGAGCAGTTCTTC. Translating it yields CASSLFAEQGDEQFF. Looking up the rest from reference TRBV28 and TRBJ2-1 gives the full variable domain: DVKVTQSSRYLVKRTGEKVFLECVQDMDHENMFWYRQDPGLGLRLIYFSYDVKMKEKGDIPEGYSVSREKKERFSLILESASTNQTSMYLCASSLFAEQGDEQFFGPGTRLTVL.